Listed here are 10 T cell receptor beta chains from one sample, sequenced in a study of monozygotic twins with inflammatory bowel disease. TCRdb reprocessed the 5' RACE reads, keeping one entry per CDR3 protein, no DNA. The specimen's table records 300,000 to 400,000 distinct CDR3 sequences. The sample was blood. Source of these receptors: a human donor with ulcerative colitis or Crohn's disease, or a healthy co-twin of an affected twin (not recorded which).

The chain joins TRBV7-9 to TRBJ2-7; checking the TCRdb D call of TRBD1 is not possible without DNA. From germline, CDR1 is SEHNR and CDR2 FQNEAQ (reference sequence). The CDR3 runs to 16 residues. The CDR3 is CASSLAPGQGSYEQYF.

The chain couples TRBV5-5 to TRBJ2-3; TCRdb names TRBD1, which stays unverified in the absence of DNA. This CDR3 is built from 14 residues. Germline assignment: CDR1 SGHKS and CDR2 YYEKEE (reference sequence). CDR3 in amino acids: CASSSRTVLDTQYF.

The chain links TRBV7-6 to TRBJ1-1; TCRdb returns TRBD1, unconfirmable since there is no DNA. Germline CDR1 is SGHVS and CDR2 is FNYEAQ. The CDR3 covers 12 residues. This CDR3 reads CASSPGTGSAFF.

The J gene is TRBJ2-1, the V gene TRBV29-1; no DNA is available, so the TRBD1 call from TCRdb remains unchecked. There are 17 residues in the CDR3. The germline V gene encodes CDR1 SQVTM and CDR2 ANQGSEA. The CDR3: CSVRGGGRGSSYNEQFF.

The gene calls are TRBV4-1 and TRBJ2-7; the D call of TRBD1 rests on TCRdb alone, since no DNA is present to check it. The germline V gene has CDR1 MGHRA and CDR2 YSYEKL. CDR3 length: 16 residues. The CDR3: CASSQVRGSSSYEQYF.

The chain is built from TRBV30 and TRBJ1-6. CDR3 length: 13 amino acids. The germline CDR1 and CDR2 sequences are GTSNPN and SVGIG (reference sequence). The CDR3 is CAWSEGDGSPLHF.

The CDR3 region is CASIAGTVNYGYTF. The V call is TRBV6-1, the J call TRBJ1-2; TCRdb's D call of TRBD1 is untestable without DNA. Per the germline V gene, CDR1 is MNHNS and CDR2 is SASEGT. The CDR3 length is 14 residues.

V is TRBV18 and J is TRBJ2-7. This CDR3 has 15 residues. The germline CDR1 and CDR2 sequences are KGHSH and LQKENI. CDR3 sequence: CASSPVGVVGNEQYF.

J is TRBJ2-2 and V is TRBV6-1; without DNA, the TCRdb call of TRBD1 cannot be checked. The CDR3 runs 15 residues. The V gene's germline CDR1 is MNHNS and CDR2 SASEGT. The CDR3 protein is CASSRDSTNTGELFF.

This rearrangement joins TRBV6-2 or TRBV6-3 to TRBJ1-1; TCRdb selects TRBD1, and the lack of DNA leaves this call unchecked. CDR3 length equals 16 residues. CDR1 and CDR2 from the germline V gene are MNHEY and SVGEGT. This CDR3 reads CASSYLLRWGQAEAFF.